This T cell receptor beta chain comes out of a study of T-cell memory formation after mild COVID-19. With respect to this clonotype: The antigen is not known.

TCR alpha and TCR beta cDNA libraries carrying sample barcodes and UMIs were produced by 5'RACE using constant-segment primers. TCRdb used MiXCR to reprocess the 5' RACE reads, holding one entry per CDR3 protein. The sample records 44,000 or so distinct CDR3 sequences, 7.5% to 10% being singletons. Study conclusions and caveats: Second-wave clones peaking on day 37 lacked confirmed SARS-CoV-2 specificity. Contracting CD8+ clones were enriched in EMRA, CD4+ mainly in CM and EM. The appearance of some responding clones in pre-infection memory suggested that cross-reactive memory joined.

In germline, CDR1 is MNHEY, CDR2 SVGAGI. The CDR3 is 15 residues long. Trimming pared 5 bases from V and 4 bases from J, leaving 17 bases between. The sample taken for sequencing was PBMCs or a T cell subset sorted from them (not recorded which). This rearrangement joins TRBV6-5 to TRBJ2-5; D may be TRBD2 (6 bases). The origin of this receptor is an adult woman who had mild COVID-19 (a few samples of this study predate the infection). Cell type and time point are not known. This chain's CDR3 is CASSRGIVSGETQYF. The CDR3 DNA is TGTGCCAGCAGTCGGGGGATAGTTAGTGGAGAGACCCAGTACTTC.